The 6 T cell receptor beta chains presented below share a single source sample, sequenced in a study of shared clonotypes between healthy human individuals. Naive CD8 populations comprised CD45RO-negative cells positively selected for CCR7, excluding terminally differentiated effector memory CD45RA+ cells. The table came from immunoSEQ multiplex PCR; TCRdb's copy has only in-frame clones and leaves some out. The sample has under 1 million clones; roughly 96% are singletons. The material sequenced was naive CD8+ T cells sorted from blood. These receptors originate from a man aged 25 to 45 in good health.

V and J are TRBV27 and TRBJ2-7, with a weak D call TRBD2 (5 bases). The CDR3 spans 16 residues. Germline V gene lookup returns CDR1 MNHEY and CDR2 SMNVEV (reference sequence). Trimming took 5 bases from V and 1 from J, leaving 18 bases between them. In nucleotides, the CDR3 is TGTGCCAGCAGTGTGGGTGGCGAGGGTCTTTCCTACGAGCAGTACTTC. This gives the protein CASSVGGEGLSYEQYF.

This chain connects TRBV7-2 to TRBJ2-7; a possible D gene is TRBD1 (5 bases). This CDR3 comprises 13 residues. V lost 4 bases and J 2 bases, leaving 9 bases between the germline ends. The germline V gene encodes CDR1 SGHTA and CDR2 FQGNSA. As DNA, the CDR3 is TGTGCCAGCAGCTACGGACATGCCTACGAGCAGTACTTC. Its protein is CASSYGHAYEQYF.

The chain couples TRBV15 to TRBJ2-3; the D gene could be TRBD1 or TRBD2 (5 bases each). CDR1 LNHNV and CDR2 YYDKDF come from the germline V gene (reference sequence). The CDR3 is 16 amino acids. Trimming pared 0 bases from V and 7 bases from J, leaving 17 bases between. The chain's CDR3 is CATSRESERGRYTQYF. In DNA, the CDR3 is TGTGCCACCAGCAGAGAGTCTGAAAGGGGACGGTATACGCAGTATTTT.

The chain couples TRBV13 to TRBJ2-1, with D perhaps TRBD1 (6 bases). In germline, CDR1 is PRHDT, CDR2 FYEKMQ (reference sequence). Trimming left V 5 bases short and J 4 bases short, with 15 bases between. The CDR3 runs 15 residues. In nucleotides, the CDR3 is TGTGCCAGCAGCCTCAGATGGACAGTATACAATGAGCAGTTCTTC. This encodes CASSLRWTVYNEQFF.

The CDR3 DNA sequence: TGTGCCATCAGTGAGCCGGGACAGACCCAAGAGACCCAGTACTTC. Amino acids: CAISEPGQTQETQYF. The V call is TRBV10-3, the J call TRBJ2-5, with 7 bases identical to TRBD1. Germline assignment: CDR1 ENHRY and CDR2 SYGVKD. The CDR3 is 15 residues long. Trimming took 2 bases from V and 1 from J; bases not matched to a gene: 4.

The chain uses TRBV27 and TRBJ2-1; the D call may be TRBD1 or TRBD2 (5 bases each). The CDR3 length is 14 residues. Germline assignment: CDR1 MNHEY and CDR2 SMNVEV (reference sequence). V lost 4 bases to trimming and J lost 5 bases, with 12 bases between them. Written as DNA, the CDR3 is TGTGCCAGCAGTTGGGCCGGGACCCACAATGAGCAGTTCTTC. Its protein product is CASSWAGTHNEQFF.